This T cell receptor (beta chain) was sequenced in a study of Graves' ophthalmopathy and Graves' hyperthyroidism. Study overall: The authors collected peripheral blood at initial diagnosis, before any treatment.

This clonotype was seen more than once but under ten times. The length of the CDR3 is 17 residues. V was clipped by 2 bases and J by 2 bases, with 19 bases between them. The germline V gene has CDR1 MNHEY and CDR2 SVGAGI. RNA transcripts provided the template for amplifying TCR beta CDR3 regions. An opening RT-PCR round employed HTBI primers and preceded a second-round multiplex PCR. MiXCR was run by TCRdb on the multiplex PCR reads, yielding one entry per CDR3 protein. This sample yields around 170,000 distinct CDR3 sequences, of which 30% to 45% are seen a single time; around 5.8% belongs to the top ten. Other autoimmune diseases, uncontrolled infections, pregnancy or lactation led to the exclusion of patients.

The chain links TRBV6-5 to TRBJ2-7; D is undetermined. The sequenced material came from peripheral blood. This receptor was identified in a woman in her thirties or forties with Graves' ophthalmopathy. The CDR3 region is CASSYLSTDDATYEQYF. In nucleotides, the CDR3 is TGTGCCAGCAGTTACCTTTCGACCGATGACGCCACCTACGAGCAGTACTTC.